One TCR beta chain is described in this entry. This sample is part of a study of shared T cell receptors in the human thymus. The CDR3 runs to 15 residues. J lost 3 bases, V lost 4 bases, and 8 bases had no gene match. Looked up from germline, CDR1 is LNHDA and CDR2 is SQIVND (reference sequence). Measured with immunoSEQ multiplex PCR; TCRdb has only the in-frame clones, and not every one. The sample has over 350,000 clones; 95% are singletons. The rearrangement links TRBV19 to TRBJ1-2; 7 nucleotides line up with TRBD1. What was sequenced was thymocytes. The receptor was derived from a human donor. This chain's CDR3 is CASSTLYQGDYGYTF. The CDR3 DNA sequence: TGTGCCAGTAGTACCCTCTACCAGGGGGACTATGGCTACACCTTC.